Sequencing of this T cell receptor (beta chain) was carried out in a study of T cells after yellow fever vaccination. Study context: SMART-Seq v4 Ultra Low Input prepared the low-cell-number fractions.

General observations from the study: Though weaker, the secondary response peaked faster, on day 5 versus 15. Subsequent to the booster, the majority of primary-vaccination clones reappeared (roughly 96% CD4, 88% CD8).

TCRdb recomputed calls from the 5' RACE reads with MiXCR, one row per CDR3 protein. This sample has some 150,000 distinct CDR3 sequences, with 9.3% found just once. This CDR3 has 13 residues. Trimming shortened V by 8 bases and J by 5 bases, and 16 bases separated the two germline ends. The germline V gene encodes CDR1 LNHDA and CDR2 SQIVND (reference sequence). Points on this clonotype: Its specificity is not known.

This receptor was obtained from a man between 18 and 35 years old who received the YFV17D yellow fever vaccine. V is TRBV19 and J is TRBJ2-7; D perhaps matches TRBD2 (6 bases). Sequencing was performed on CD8+ T cells sorted from PBMCs, taken 45 days after the yellow fever booster vaccination. CDR3 in DNA: TGTGCCAGTGGGAGGCTGGCGGCGGACGAGCAGTACTTC. Translation gives CASGRLAADEQYF.